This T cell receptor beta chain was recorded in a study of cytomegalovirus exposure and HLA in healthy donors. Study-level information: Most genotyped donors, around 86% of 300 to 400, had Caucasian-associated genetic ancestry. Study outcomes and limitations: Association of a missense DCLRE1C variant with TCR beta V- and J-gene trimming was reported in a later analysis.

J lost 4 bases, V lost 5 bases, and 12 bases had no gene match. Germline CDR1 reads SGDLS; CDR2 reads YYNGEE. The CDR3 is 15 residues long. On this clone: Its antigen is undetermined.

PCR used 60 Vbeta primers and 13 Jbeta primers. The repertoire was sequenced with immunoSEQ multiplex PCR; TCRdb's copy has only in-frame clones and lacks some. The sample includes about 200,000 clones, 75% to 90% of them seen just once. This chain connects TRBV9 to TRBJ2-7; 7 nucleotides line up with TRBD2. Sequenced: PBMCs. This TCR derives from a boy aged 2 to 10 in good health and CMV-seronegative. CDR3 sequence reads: CASSIRSGANYEQYF. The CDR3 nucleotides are TGTGCCAGCAGTATCCGGAGCGGGGCCAATTACGAGCAGTACTTC.